This T cell receptor beta chain was documented in a study of brain T cells in children with intractable seizures. Overall study findings and caveats: Pre- and post-surgery blood differed in depth, so pre-surgery absences may be undersampling. Only CDR3 sequence similarity suggested viral specificity, without known HCMV serostatus.

With regard to this clone: Its target is not known.

The sequenced cases were selected for having the highest brain T cell transcript signatures. Only in-frame clones appear in the TCRdb table, and some are missing; sequencing was by immunoSEQ multiplex PCR. The table lists 110,000 or so clones, 90% to 95% of them singletons. The sequence came from a boy under three years old with hemimegalencephaly and intractable seizures. Specimen: peripheral blood, collected at surgery.

The CDR3, as DNA: TGTGCCAGCAGTTTCTTGGGGGGGGGAGCAGATACGCAGTATTTT. Translation gives CASSFLGGGADTQYF. The chain combines TRBV27 with TRBJ2-3; 7 bases are shared with TRBD2. Looked up from germline, CDR1 is MNHEY and CDR2 is SMNVEV (reference sequence). The CDR3 spans 15 residues. Trimming took 3 bases from V and 4 from J; bases not matched to a gene: 7.